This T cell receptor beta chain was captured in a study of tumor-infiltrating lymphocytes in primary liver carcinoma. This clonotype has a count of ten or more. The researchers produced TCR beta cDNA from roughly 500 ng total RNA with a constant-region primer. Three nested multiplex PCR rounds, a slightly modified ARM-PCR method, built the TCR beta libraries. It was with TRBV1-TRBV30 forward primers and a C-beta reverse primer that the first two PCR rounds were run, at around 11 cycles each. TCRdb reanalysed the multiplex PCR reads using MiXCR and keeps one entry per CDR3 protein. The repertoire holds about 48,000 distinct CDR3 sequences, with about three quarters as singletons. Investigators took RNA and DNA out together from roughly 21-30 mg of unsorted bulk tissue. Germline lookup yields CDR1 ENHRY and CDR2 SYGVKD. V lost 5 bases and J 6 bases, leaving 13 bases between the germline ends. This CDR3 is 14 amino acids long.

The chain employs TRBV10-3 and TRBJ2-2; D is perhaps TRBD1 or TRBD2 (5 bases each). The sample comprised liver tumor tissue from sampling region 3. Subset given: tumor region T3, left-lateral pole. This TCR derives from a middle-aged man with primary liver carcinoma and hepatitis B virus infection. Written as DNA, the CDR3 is TGTGCCATCAGTATACAGAGGGGCCCCGGGGAGCTGTTTTTT. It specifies CAISIQRGPGELFF.